Listed below are T cell receptor beta chains from one sample, sequenced in a study of cytomegalovirus exposure and HLA in healthy donors. Some clones are missing from TCRdb's copy, which holds only in-frame ones; the method was immunoSEQ multiplex PCR. The sample has hundreds of thousands of clones, 82% seen once. Sequencing input: PBMCs. These receptors were taken from a man aged 40-50 years in good health and CMV-seropositive. CDR3s include the opening cysteine and the closing phenylalanine or tryptophan. Fields, in order: D gene, J gene, V gene, clone size, CDR3 protein, CDR3 DNA. D genes are given only for firm matches. Clone size appears in some rows only: once, few, many, or a class for an expanded clone.

TRBD1 | TRBJ1-1 | TRBV27 | - | CASSLSPTGNGAFF | TGTGCCAGCAGTTTATCTCCGACAGGGAATGGTGCTTTCTTT
TRBD2 | TRBJ2-3 | TRBV6-1 | - | CASRLAGGADTQYF | TGTGCCAGCAGACTAGCGGGAGGCGCAGATACGCAGTATTTT
- | TRBJ2-1 | TRBV9 | - | CASSPRLTSSYNEQFF | TGTGCCAGCAGCCCCCGACTAACCAGCTCCTACAATGAGCAGTTCTTC
TRBD1 | TRBJ1-2 | TRBV7-8 | - | CASSTYRGPNYGYTF | TGTGCCAGCAGCACCTACAGGGGTCCGAACTATGGCTACACCTTC
TRBD1 | TRBJ1-6 | TRBV27 | - | CASSFRADRVNSPLHF | TGTGCCAGCAGTTTTCGGGCCGACAGGGTCAATTCACCCCTCCACTTT
TRBD1 | TRBJ1-4 | TRBV5-8 | - | CASSLGTGGRASEKLFF | TGTGCCAGCAGCTTGGGCACAGGGGGTAGGGCTAGTGAAAAACTGTTTTTT
- | TRBJ2-6 | TRBV9 | - | CASSVVSTGANVLTF | TGTGCCAGCAGCGTAGTTAGCACTGGGGCCAACGTCCTGACTTTC
TRBD1 | TRBJ1-5 | TRBV27 | few | CASSPKKDRGFLPQHF | TGTGCCAGCAGTCCAAAGAAGGACAGGGGCTTTTTGCCCCAGCATTTT
TRBD1 | TRBJ2-7 | TRBV18 | - | CASSPPRQGAYEQYF | TGTGCCAGCTCACCACCGCGACAGGGGGCCTACGAGCAGTACTTC
TRBD2 | TRBJ2-3 | TRBV7-9 | - | CASSPPGLAGGPTDTQYF | TGTGCCAGCAGCCCCCCGGGACTAGCGGGAGGGCCAACAGATACGCAGTATTTT
TRBD2 | TRBJ2-2 | TRBV7-3 | - | CASSPGTSGRAGSGELFF | TGTGCCAGCAGCCCGGGGACTAGCGGGAGGGCTGGTTCCGGGGAGCTGTTTTTT
TRBD1 | TRBJ2-5 | TRBV5-1 | - | CASRTSGGQETQYF | TGCGCCAGCAGAACCTCAGGGGGACAAGAGACCCAGTACTTC
TRBD2 | TRBJ2-1 | TRBV7-2 | - | CASSLAGAGVGEQFF | TGTGCCAGCAGCTTAGCCGGCGCGGGAGTCGGTGAGCAGTTCTTC
- | TRBJ2-1 | TRBV30 | - | CAWSAVALEEFF | TGTGCCTGGAGTGCGGTGGCCCTCGAGGAGTTCTTC
- | TRBJ2-1 | TRBV12-5 | - | CASGSAVVRGGNEQFF | TGTGCTAGTGGTTCGGCTGTGGTCAGAGGGGGCAATGAGCAGTTCTTC
TRBD1 | TRBJ2-1 | TRBV19 | - | CATRDRGATYNEQFF | TGTGCCACCCGGGACAGGGGGGCGACCTACAATGAGCAGTTCTTC